The clone carrying this T cell receptor beta chain was detected many times. This specimen comes from a study of molecular identifiers for immune sequencing clone quantification. Between roughly 18,000 and 1,100,000 sorted cells, with 10%, 30% or 50% RNA, yielded naive CD8 libraries. The CDR3 length is 14 residues. Per germline, CDR1 MNHEY and CDR2 SVGEGT. The germline V and J ends were trimmed by 3 bases and 0 bases, with 8 bases remaining between them. Previously described methods and listed TCR primers were used for bulk TCR libraries. TCRdb reprocessed the PCR reads via MiXCR and lists one record per CDR3 protein. This table has about 640,000 distinct CDR3 sequences, about 20% appearing once.

This receptor was obtained from a human donor in good health. Some libraries in this study had Jurkat cell RNA spiked in. Material: naive CD8+ T cells from blood, with Jurkat cell RNA spiked in. Described subset: FACS-sorted CD8+CD4-CCR7+CD45RA+ naive T cells. The chain recombines TRBV6-2 or TRBV6-3 with TRBJ1-1; possible D gene TRBD1, 5 bases. CDR3 coding DNA: TGTGCCAGCAGTTATGGGACGGTGAACACTGAAGCTTTCTTT. This sequence encodes CASSYGTVNTEAFF.